The source of this T cell receptor (beta chain) is a study of post-analysis software for immune sequencing data. Overall study: There were relapsing-remitting, secondary progressive and progressive-relapsing multiple sclerosis among the disease courses included.

Study-wide findings and caveats: Higher frequency in patients than in controls was seen for roughly five TRBV segments, with TRBV5-6, TRBV5-1 and TRBV20-1 among them. Versus controls, multiple sclerosis patients showed significantly lower diversity (normalized Chao1). F-measure co-clustering was strong for batch-matched samples.

The authors incorporated unique molecular identifiers into the TCR beta cDNA libraries. Starting from approximately 1 to 10 million T cells, the study yielded 460,000 or so cDNA molecules. TCRdb reanalysed the PCR reads using MiXCR and keeps one entry per CDR3 protein. Of some 800,000 distinct CDR3 sequences listed, just over 45% were seen once; the top ten hold roughly 5.2%. In its sample, this clonotype was seen a few times. Its antigen remains unknown. The germline gives CDR1 DFQATT, CDR2 SNEGSKA (reference sequence). The V segment lost 3 bases and the J segment 2 bases; nucleotides outside the gene matches: 4. CDR3 length equals 13 residues.

Sequencing input: blood. The origin of this receptor is a girl aged 5 to 17 with multiple sclerosis. This chain joins TRBV20-1 and TRBJ2-7; 7 bases map to TRBD2. CDR3 sequence reads: CSASPAGAYEQYF. CDR3 in DNA: TGCAGTGCTAGTCCGGCGGGGGCCTACGAGCAGTACTTC.